This T cell receptor beta chain was recovered during a study of blood T cell repertoires in COVID-19. This clone was counted once. J was trimmed by 6 bases and V by 6 bases; bases with no gene match: 6. The CDR3 covers 14 residues. The germline V gene encodes CDR1 SGHAT and CDR2 FQNNGV. Measured with immunoSEQ multiplex PCR; TCRdb has only the in-frame clones, and not every one. This table holds tens of thousands of clones, around 90% found once. Source material: peripheral blood. The origin of this receptor is a man in his fifties or sixties with COVID-19, enrolled during active disease. This chain uses TRBV11-2 with TRBJ1-2; 11 bases fit TRBD1. This CDR3 reads CASRPGTGGDGYTF. Written as DNA, the CDR3 is TGTGCCAGCAGACCCGGGACAGGGGGAGATGGCTACACCTTC.